This T cell receptor (beta chain) was captured by sequencing in a study of T-cell memory formation after mild COVID-19. Whole-study context: The TCR clusters were mostly specific to one donor.

In germline, CDR1 is SNHLY, CDR2 FYNNEI. There are 17 residues in the CDR3. Trimming cost V 6 bases and J 5 bases; bases outside gene matches: 14. The 5'RACE method, run with constant-segment primers, produced TCR alpha and TCR beta cDNA libraries (carrying sample barcodes and UMIs). TCRdb redid the calling of the 5' RACE reads with MiXCR, one entry per CDR3 protein. The sample records some 210,000 distinct CDR3 sequences, over 9.5% being singletons. This clonotype occurred a few times. Its matching antigen is unknown. Study conclusions and caveats: Clones shrinking between day 15 and 85 showed a balanced CD4/CD8 split, and those that grew later tilted toward CD4+. Memory sampled before infection contained some responding clones, suggesting cross-reactive memory joined.

The TCR sequence derives from a man aged 18 to 30 who had mild COVID-19 (a few samples of this study predate the infection). Cell type and time point are not known. The chain is built from TRBV2 and TRBJ2-5; 11 nucleotides align to TRBD2. Sample: PBMCs or a T cell subset sorted from them (not recorded which). DNA of the CDR3: TGTGCCAGCAGGGGACGTTCTAGCGGGGGGCCGGGGGAGACCCAGTACTTC. Translating it yields CASRGRSSGGPGETQYF.